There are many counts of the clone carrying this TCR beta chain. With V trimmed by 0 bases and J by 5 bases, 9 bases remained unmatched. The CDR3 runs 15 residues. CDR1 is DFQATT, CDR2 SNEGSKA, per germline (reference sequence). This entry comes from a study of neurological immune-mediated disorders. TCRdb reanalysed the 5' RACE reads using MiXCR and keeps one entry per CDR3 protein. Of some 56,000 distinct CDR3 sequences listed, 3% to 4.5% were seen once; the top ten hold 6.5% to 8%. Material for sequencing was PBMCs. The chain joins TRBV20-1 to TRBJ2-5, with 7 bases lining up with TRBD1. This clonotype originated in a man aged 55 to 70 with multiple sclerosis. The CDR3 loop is CSARDSTGAGETQYF. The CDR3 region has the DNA TGCAGTGCTAGAGATTCTACAGGGGCAGGGGAGACCCAGTACTTC.